The clone carrying this TCR beta chain was recorded many times. Exclusion of a patient resulted from uncontrolled infection, other autoimmune disease, pregnancy or lactation. These data come from a study of T cells in Graves' hyperthyroidism and ophthalmopathy. CDR3 length: 14 residues. Germline-derived CDR1 and CDR2 are SGHRS and YFSETQ. The V end was cut by 2 bases, the J end by 3 bases, with 9 bases between. RNA transcripts were the template for amplifying TCR beta CDR3 regions. During a first-round RT-PCR of the TCR CDR3, the HTBI primer set was used. One entry per CDR3 protein results from TCRdb running MiXCR on the multiplex PCR reads. The data contain some 690,000 distinct CDR3 sequences, 17% of them singletons.

The origin of this receptor is a man between 45 and 60 years old with Graves' hyperthyroidism. The sample taken for sequencing was blood. The chain has TRBV5-1 and TRBJ2-1; D call uncertain. CDR3 sequence (DNA): TGCGCCAGCAGCTTAAGACTGAACTACAATGAGCAGTTCTTC. It codes for CASSLRLNYNEQFF.